This TCR beta chain came from a study of cytomegalovirus exposure and HLA in healthy donors. Overall study results and limits: Several of the most significant clusters appeared linked to common viral pathogens, based on a later analysis. Analyzed later, association rates of TCRs varied across HLA loci, with DRB1 most and HLA-C fewest.

Concerning this clone itself: What it binds is not known. Germline and junction disagree at one end, which may indicate a read error.

The length of the CDR3 is 16 residues. CDR1 and CDR2 (germline): SEHNR, FQNEAQ (reference sequence). The PCR contained 60 Vbeta and 13 Jbeta primers. Profiled with immunoSEQ multiplex PCR; TCRdb holds only in-frame clones, not every one. The sample contains 150,000 to 200,000 clones, around 68% of which appear only once. This chain joins TRBV7-9 and TRBJ2-1, with 9 bases matching TRBD2. The sequencing input was PBMCs. This TCR derives from a man in his thirties or forties in good health and CMV-seropositive. The CDR3 reads CSSSFRREGTYNEQFF. The DNA of the CDR3 is TGTTCCAGCAGCTTCCGGCGGGAGGGTACCTACAATGAGCAGTTCTTC.